Only a few counts were recorded for the clone carrying this T cell receptor beta chain. Its antigen is currently unknown. Each CDR3 protein is one row after TCRdb ran MiXCR on the RACE reads. Of tens of thousands of distinct CDR3 sequences listed, about an eighth are singletons. The record originates from a study of human T cells and chemical hapten exposure. Turning to the study itself: From small differences in pooled library volume came most of the variation in per-sample TCR yields. Whole-study results and caveats: There were significantly more large CDR3 similarity clusters among expanded TCRs than among controls.

This sample's time point: patch test 3, about 24 weeks after DPC sensitization. The treatment denotes: therapeutic diphenylcyclopropenone sensitization with weekly scalp DPC. The sequence came from a woman in her forties or fifties with alopecia areata. Some clones in this sample may be carry-over from other donors' samples. Sequences were derived from whole blood, sampled in connection with sensitization to the hapten diphenylcyclopropenone (DPC).

This CDR3 is CASIALAGSHEQFF. The CDR3 coding sequence is TGCGCCAGCATTGCCCTCGCAGGGTCCCATGAGCAGTTCTTC. This chain uses TRBV5-1 with TRBJ2-1; TRBD1 is a possible D gene (5 bases). The V and J ends lost 6 bases and 8 bases respectively, with 18 bases between them. Germline loops: CDR1 SGHRS, CDR2 YFSETQ. The CDR3 runs to 14 residues.